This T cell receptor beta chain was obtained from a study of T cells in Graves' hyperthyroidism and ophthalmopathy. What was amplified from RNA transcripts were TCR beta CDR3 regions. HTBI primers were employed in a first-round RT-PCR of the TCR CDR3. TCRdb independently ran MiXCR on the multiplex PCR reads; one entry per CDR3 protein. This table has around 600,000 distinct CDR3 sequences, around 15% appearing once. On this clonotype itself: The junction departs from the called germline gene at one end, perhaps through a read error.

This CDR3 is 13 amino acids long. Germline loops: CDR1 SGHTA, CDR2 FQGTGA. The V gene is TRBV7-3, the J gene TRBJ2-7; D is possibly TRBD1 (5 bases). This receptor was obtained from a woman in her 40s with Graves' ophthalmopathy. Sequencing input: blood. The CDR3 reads CASSLSSGNERYF. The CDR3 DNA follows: TGTGCCAGCAGCTTATCGTCAGGGAACGAGCGGTACTTC.